These T cell receptor beta chains were read from a single sample in a study of cytomegalovirus exposure and HLA in healthy donors. Profiling relied on immunoSEQ multiplex PCR, and the TCRdb table lists in-frame clones only, not all of them. The repertoire holds 150,000 to 200,000 clones, 82% seen once, with less than 2% in the top ten. Sequencing input: PBMCs. The receptors originated from a man aged 40-49 years in good health and CMV-seronegative. Both conserved end residues are trimmed from each CDR3.

v_gene: TRBV30
j_gene: TRBJ2-1
CDR3aa: AWSVPARENEQF

v_gene: TRBV5-4
j_gene: TRBJ1-3
CDR3aa: ASSSTDRGRNTIY

v_gene: TRBV5-8
j_gene: TRBJ2-7
CDR3aa: ASSPNLVSYEQY

v_gene: TRBV20-1
j_gene: TRBJ1-1
CDR3aa: SAGLVSEAF

v_gene: TRBV28
j_gene: TRBJ2-3
CDR3aa: ASSPWTGSTDTQY

v_gene: TRBV18
j_gene: TRBJ2-2
CDR3aa: ASSPRTTGELF

v_gene: TRBV2
j_gene: TRBJ2-1
CDR3aa: ASSVASGRELF

v_gene: TRBV29-1
j_gene: TRBJ2-1
CDR3aa: SVPSGTGYNEQF

v_gene: TRBV4-3
j_gene: TRBJ1-2
CDR3aa: ASSPNRGYGYT

v_gene: TRBV30
j_gene: TRBJ1-4
CDR3aa: AWSGQGLTNEKLF

v_gene: TRBV5-8
j_gene: TRBJ2-7
CDR3aa: ASSLVGRVYEQY

v_gene: TRBV9
j_gene: TRBJ2-3
CDR3aa: ASSVQPGQGQDTQY

v_gene: TRBV10-1
j_gene: TRBJ1-6
CDR3aa: ASISRGYSTLH

v_gene: TRBV9
j_gene: TRBJ1-2
CDR3aa: ASSVGTGLGGYT

v_gene: TRBV2
j_gene: TRBJ2-6
CDR3aa: ASMAPPGANVLT

v_gene: TRBV6-1
j_gene: TRBJ2-2
CDR3aa: AIDRGHVGELF

v_gene: TRBV2
j_gene: TRBJ1-4
CDR3aa: ASRGQPATNEKLF

v_gene: TRBV18
j_gene: TRBJ1-1
CDR3aa: ASSPQSQGRPEAF

v_gene: TRBV11-3
j_gene: TRBJ1-1
CDR3aa: ASSPGQGLGTEAF

v_gene: TRBV6-5
j_gene: TRBJ1-4
CDR3aa: ASRTGAPSNEKLF

v_gene: TRBV6-6
j_gene: TRBJ2-1
CDR3aa: ASSYEPGSYNEQF

v_gene: TRBV7-6
j_gene: TRBJ1-3
CDR3aa: ASSQYGTASGNTIY

v_gene: TRBV19
j_gene: TRBJ1-2
CDR3aa: ASSIDHGGYGYT

v_gene: TRBV6-6
j_gene: TRBJ1-1
CDR3aa: ASSYSSGYGEAF

v_gene: TRBV5-1
j_gene: TRBJ2-3
CDR3aa: ASTRGISTDTQY

v_gene: TRBV9
j_gene: TRBJ1-2
CDR3aa: ASSASDGFGYT

v_gene: TRBV4-2
j_gene: TRBJ2-2
CDR3aa: ASSRTVAGAGGGGELF

v_gene: TRBV28
j_gene: TRBJ2-3
CDR3aa: ASTSFKGAGVTDTQY

v_gene: TRBV7-9
j_gene: TRBJ2-3
CDR3aa: ASSPRTSGYTDTQY

v_gene: TRBV5-4
j_gene: TRBJ1-5
CDR3aa: ASSRSGWGRSNQPQH

v_gene: TRBV5-1
j_gene: TRBJ2-7
CDR3aa: ASSRIGTSGGSTYEQY

v_gene: TRBV7-6
j_gene: TRBJ2-5
CDR3aa: ASSFDSGSGETQY

v_gene: TRBV6-5
j_gene: TRBJ2-7
CDR3aa: ASRTTVSYEQY

v_gene: TRBV29-1
j_gene: TRBJ2-1
CDR3aa: SVREIEQF

v_gene: TRBV6-1
j_gene: TRBJ1-2
CDR3aa: ASSERSGYMNRGYT

v_gene: TRBV4-3
j_gene: TRBJ1-2
CDR3aa: ASSQDSRPPVGGTRGGYT

v_gene: TRBV30
j_gene: TRBJ2-7
CDR3aa: AWSAGDGYEQY

v_gene: TRBV28
j_gene: TRBJ2-7
CDR3aa: ASSSGTGSYEQY

v_gene: TRBV27
j_gene: TRBJ2-7
CDR3aa: ASSYHWTSGNEQY

v_gene: TRBV6-6
j_gene: TRBJ1-1
CDR3aa: ASSYPTGGLDTEAF

v_gene: TRBV6-1
j_gene: TRBJ2-7
CDR3aa: ASRVSGRTPYEQY